This T cell receptor (beta chain) comes out of a study of monozygotic twins with inflammatory bowel disease (dated by TCRdb to between 2019 and 2020). Regarding the study in general: In total, roughly 30 monozygotic twin pairs made up the full study: 19 Danish pairs, all IBD-discordant, plus nine German pairs, of which four were IBD-concordant and five were IBD-discordant. Within discordant pairs, disease-associated traits were sought mainly by comparing IBD patients with their genetically identical healthy co-twins. Each individual had, on average, about 151 000 unique TCRalpha sequences and 181 000 unique TCRbeta sequences available for analysis.

From each donor, an approximately 2.4 ml peripheral blood sample was drawn into PAXgene tubes and stored at -80 degrees C. Without any T cell sorting, total RNA was extracted from whole blood using the PAXgene blood miRNA kit on an automated QIAcube. Peripheral blood from monozygotic twin pairs, either concordant or discordant for inflammatory bowel disease, underwent deep TCRalpha and TCRbeta repertoire profiling that used unique molecular barcoding. For every twin pair, smoking habits were documented, and each individual was categorised as a current, former or never smoker. For this clonotype: Its antigen remains unidentified.

The method behind the library was 5' RACE. Each TCR library was prepared from about 3.5 ug of total RNA. For each sample, cDNA was synthesized in eight separate reactions using SMARTScribe reverse transcriptase. During cDNA synthesis, unique molecular identifiers containing a 6-nucleotide sample barcode were introduced by template switching. TCRalpha and TCRbeta cDNA was amplified by two nested PCRs of roughly 16 and 10 cycles, with bead purification after each PCR. Before amplification, the cDNA was treated with uracil DNA-glycosylase and purified using the QIAquick PCR purification kit. In the second PCR, Illumina TruSeq-compatible adapters and sample-specific barcodes were added. Library quality and concentration were assessed using TapeStation and Qubit, and 5 to 6 ng of each library was pooled. Sequencing of pooled libraries was carried out on an Illumina HiSeq2500 single-index Rapid Run using 2 x 100 bp reads and custom sequencing primers. On the study's bioinformatics: MiGEC version 1.2.6 was used for UMI-based consensus assembly, which corrected PCR and sequencing errors. MiXCR version 2.1.1 was used for V(D)J alignment, clonotype assembly and CDR3 extraction. To normalise gene usage, clonotype sharing and MAIT/NKT TCR abundance, the top 1000, 10 000 and 20 000 clonotypes in each sample were analysed. Diversity was computed as the inverse Simpson index with the vegan R package after downsampling to 27 000 UMIs. Paired Mann-Whitney U tests were applied to discordant twin pairs, with Benjamini-Hochberg correction for multiple testing. With the reads reprocessed by TCRdb, a single entry stands for each CDR3 protein sequence and no DNA is reported. TCRdb, not the original authors, processed these V and J calls. The table kept for this sample lists around 410,000 distinct CDR3 sequences. The ten largest clones add up to around 2.3% of the sample.

Study-wide findings and limitations: IBD patients had lower TCRbeta repertoire diversity, measured by the inverse Simpson index, than their healthy co-twins. The results gave no support for a single strong signal or clonotype linked to IBD. Fewer clonotypes were shared with other individuals by IBD patients than by healthy twins, most markedly in patients showing signs of disease activity. Background noise and inter-individual variability may have been introduced into the repertoires by the differing immunosuppressive treatments among patients. Concordant and discordant twins showed no difference in repertoire similarity, possibly because of limited statistical power. Different T cell subtypes could not be distinguished in the analysis.

The TCR originated in a human donor with ulcerative colitis or Crohn's disease, or a healthy co-twin of an affected twin (not recorded which). Sequencing was done on a sample of blood.

The CDR3 region has the sequence CATSRGMGETQYF. Rearrangement joined TRBV27 to TRBJ2-5; TCRdb indicates TRBD1, and absent DNA this call remains unverified. Reading from cysteine to phenylalanine, the CDR3 counts 13 amino acids. This entry has no DNA. CDR1 MNHEY and CDR2 SMNVEV are derived from the germline V gene (reference sequence).